Listed below are T cell receptor delta chains from one sample, sequenced in a study of gamma-delta chains in newborns, infants, children. TCRdb re-processed the reads using CATT. In the table there are about 5,400 delta-chain clones, around 18% of which are singletons. Sequencing used blood. Receptors were obtained from a child who was a newborn, infant or young child, either healthy, febrile or measles-vaccinated (not recorded which). CDR3s include the opening cysteine and the closing phenylalanine or tryptophan. Each record gives: V gene, clone size, J gene, D gene, CDR3 protein, CDR3 DNA. The D gene is left open where the match is weak. Clone sizes are given selectively: once, few, many, or a class where the clone is expanded.

V gene: TRDV2
clone size: medium-sized
J gene: TRDJ3
D gene: TRDD3
CDR3 protein: CACDTGGYIDWDTRQMFF
CDR3 DNA: TGTGCCTGTGACACCGGGGGATATATCGACTGGGACACCCGACAGATGTTTTTC

V gene: TRDV2
clone size: .
J gene: TRDJ1
D gene: .
CDR3 protein: CARDAVGIGDKLIF
CDR3 DNA: TGTGCCCGTGACGCGGTGGGGATTGGTGATAAACTCATCTTT

V gene: TRDV1
clone size: .
J gene: TRDJ1
D gene: .
CDR3 protein: CALGELVGCSNTGDKLIF
CDR3 DNA: TGCGCTCTTGGGGAACTAGTTGGATGCTCTAACACTGGCGATAAACTCATCTTT

V gene: TRDV2
clone size: few
J gene: TRDJ1
D gene: TRDD3
CDR3 protein: CACDTYFTGGYADLRKLIF
CDR3 DNA: TGTGCCTGTGACACCTATTTTACTGGGGGATACGCCGACTTAAGAAAACTCATCTTT

V gene: TRDV2
clone size: medium-sized
J gene: TRDJ1
D gene: TRDD3
CDR3 protein: CACDPLGTDKLIF
CDR3 DNA: TGTGCCTGTGACCCACTGGGGACCGATAAACTCATCTTT

V gene: TRDV1
clone size: .
J gene: TRDJ1
D gene: .
CDR3 protein: CALGEPRLPYTDKLIF
CDR3 DNA: TGTGCCCTTGGGGAACCTAGACTTCCATACACCGATAAACTCATCTTT

V gene: TRDV1
clone size: .
J gene: TRDJ1
D gene: TRDD3
CDR3 protein: CALGVPPWGDRYTDKLIF
CDR3 DNA: TGCGCTCTTGGGGTTCCCCCCTGGGGGGATAGGTACACCGATAAACTCATCTTT

V gene: TRDV2
clone size: few
J gene: TRDJ2
D gene: TRDD3
CDR3 protein: CACDTVLGGPALTAQLFF
CDR3 DNA: TGTGCCTGTGACACCGTACTGGGGGGCCCAGCTTTGACGGCACAACTCTTCTTT

V gene: TRDV2
clone size: few
J gene: TRDJ1
D gene: .
CDR3 protein: CACDTSGRDIPDKLIF
CDR3 DNA: TGTGCCTGTGACACGAGTGGTCGGGATATTCCCGATAAACTCATCTTT

V gene: TRDV1
clone size: few
J gene: TRDJ1
D gene: TRDD3
CDR3 protein: CALGGPAVTGDSYLMGTDKLIF
CDR3 DNA: TGTGCTCTTGGGGGACCGGCCGTGACTGGGGACTCGTATCTTATGGGCACCGATAAACTCATCTTT

V gene: TRDV2
clone size: medium-sized
J gene: TRDJ3
D gene: TRDD3
CDR3 protein: CACDTGGYGSWDTRQMFF
CDR3 DNA: TGTGCCTGTGACACTGGGGGATACGGCTCCTGGGACACCCGACAGATGTTTTTC

V gene: TRDV3
clone size: few
J gene: TRDJ1
D gene: TRDD3
CDR3 protein: CAFSSYLGDTRVNTDKLIF
CDR3 DNA: TGTGCCTTTTCTTCCTACCTGGGGGATACGCGCGTAAACACCGATAAACTCATCTTT

V gene: TRDV1
clone size: medium-sized
J gene: TRDJ1
D gene: .
CDR3 protein: CALGKELVHYTDKLIF
CDR3 DNA: TGTGCTCTTGGGAAAGAACTAGTACACTACACCGATAAACTCATCTTT

V gene: TRDV1
clone size: .
J gene: TRDJ1
D gene: TRDD3
CDR3 protein: CALGEPGLPPLLGEKLIF
CDR3 DNA: TGTGCTCTTGGGGAGCCCGGCCTTCCCCCACTACTGGGGGAGAAACTCATCTTT

V gene: TRDV2
clone size: medium-sized
J gene: TRDJ1
D gene: TRDD3
CDR3 protein: CACDPVLGAFENTDKLIF
CDR3 DNA: TGTGCCTGTGACCCCGTACTGGGGGCCTTCGAGAACACCGATAAACTCATCTTT

V gene: TRDV2
clone size: .
J gene: TRDJ3
D gene: .
CDR3 protein: CACDTVLISGRLWDPLGWDTRQMFF
CDR3 DNA: TGTGCCTGTGACACCGTATTGATATCCGGCCGACTGTGGGACCCTTTAGGCTGGGACACCCGACAGATGTTTTTC

V gene: TRDV2
clone size: medium-sized
J gene: TRDJ1
D gene: TRDD3
CDR3 protein: CACDPLKLGDTGSADKLIF
CDR3 DNA: TGTGCCTGTGACCCTCTCAAGCTGGGGGATACGGGTAGCGCCGATAAACTCATCTTT

V gene: TRDV2
clone size: large
J gene: TRDJ3
D gene: TRDD3
CDR3 protein: CACDQVLGDTSSWDTRQMFF
CDR3 DNA: TGTGCCTGTGACCAAGTACTGGGGGATACCAGCTCCTGGGACACCCGACAGATGTTTTTC

V gene: TRDV2
clone size: .
J gene: TRDJ3
D gene: TRDD3
CDR3 protein: CACDTVFRDTSSWDTRQMFF
CDR3 DNA: TGTGCCTGTGACACCGTATTTAGGGATACGAGCTCCTGGGACACCCGACAGATGTTTTTC

V gene: TRDV3
clone size: .
J gene: TRDJ1
D gene: TRDD3
CDR3 protein: CADYVTGGYYYSLYTDKLIF
CDR3 DNA: TGTGCCGATTATGTGACTGGGGGATACTATTACTCACTTTACACCGATAAACTCATCTTT

V gene: TRDV2
clone size: .
J gene: TRDJ2
D gene: TRDD3
CDR3 protein: CACDTHYWGQLTAQLFF
CDR3 DNA: TGTGCCTGTGACACCCATTACTGGGGACAATTGACAGCACAACTCTTCTTT

V gene: TRDV2
clone size: .
J gene: TRDJ1
D gene: TRDD3
CDR3 protein: CACSKSGLGDTGTDKPIF
CDR3 DNA: TGTGCCTGTTCCAAATCCGGACTGGGGGATACGGGCACCGATAAACCCATCTTT

V gene: TRDV2
clone size: .
J gene: TRDJ3
D gene: TRDD3
CDR3 protein: CACDTTWGSSWDTRQMFF
CDR3 DNA: TGTGCCTGTGACACCACTTGGGGGAGCTCCTGGGACACCCGACAGATGTTTTTC

V gene: TRDV2
clone size: .
J gene: TRDJ3
D gene: TRDD3
CDR3 protein: CACDTGTGGSSWDARQMFF
CDR3 DNA: TGTGCCTGTGACACCGGTACTGGGGGCAGCTCCTGGGACGCCCGACAGATGTTTTTC

V gene: TRDV2
clone size: .
J gene: TRDJ3
D gene: TRDD3
CDR3 protein: CACDTLGDSDSWDTRQMFF
CDR3 DNA: TGTGCCTGTGACACTCTGGGGGATAGCGACTCCTGGGACACCCGACAGATGTTTTTC

V gene: TRDV2
clone size: few
J gene: TRDJ3
D gene: TRDD3
CDR3 protein: CACDTVGIDPSSWDTRQMFF
CDR3 DNA: TGTGCCTGTGACACCGTGGGGATAGACCCCAGCTCCTGGGACACCCGACAGATGTTTTTC

V gene: TRDV2
clone size: .
J gene: TRDJ3
D gene: TRDD3
CDR3 protein: CACDPILGESSWDTRQMFF
CDR3 DNA: TGTGCCTGTGACCCTATACTGGGGGAAAGCTCCTGGGACACCCGACAGATGTTTTTC

V gene: TRDV2
clone size: few
J gene: TRDJ1
D gene: TRDD3
CDR3 protein: CACDSILGDSDTDKLIF
CDR3 DNA: TGTGCCTGTGACTCAATACTGGGGGATAGCGACACCGATAAACTCATCTTT

V gene: TRDV2
clone size: medium-sized
J gene: TRDJ1
D gene: .
CDR3 protein: CACDTVGDRPTDKLIF
CDR3 DNA: TGTGCCTGTGACACCGTTGGGGATCGGCCCACCGATAAACTCATCTTT

V gene: TRDV2
clone size: large
J gene: TRDJ3
D gene: TRDD3
CDR3 protein: CACDTVGDTRSWDTRQMFF
CDR3 DNA: TGTGCCTGTGACACCGTGGGGGATACGCGCTCCTGGGACACCCGACAGATGTTTTTC

V gene: TRDV2
clone size: few
J gene: TRDJ1
D gene: TRDD3
CDR3 protein: CACGTVVGDRYTDELIF
CDR3 DNA: TGTGCCTGTGGCACCGTGGTGGGGGATCGGTACACCGATGAACTCATCTTT

V gene: TRDV2
clone size: few
J gene: TRDJ1
D gene: TRDD3
CDR3 protein: CACDQAWGIRGFTDKLIF
CDR3 DNA: TGTGCCTGTGACCAAGCCTGGGGGATACGCGGCTTCACCGATAAACTCATCTTT

V gene: TRDV2
clone size: medium-sized
J gene: TRDJ2
D gene: TRDD3
CDR3 protein: CACDPLGDTGTAQLFF
CDR3 DNA: TGTGCCTGTGACCCACTGGGGGATACGGGGACAGCACAACTCTTCTTT

V gene: TRDV2
clone size: few
J gene: TRDJ3
D gene: .
CDR3 protein: CACDTGGFGVSWDTRQMFF
CDR3 DNA: TGTGCCTGTGACACCGGAGGATTTGGGGTCTCCTGGGACACCCGACAGATGTTTTTC

V gene: TRDV1
clone size: .
J gene: TRDJ1
D gene: TRDD3
CDR3 protein: CALGESHKPPPGDTGGKLIF
CDR3 DNA: TGTGCTCTTGGGGAAAGTCATAAACCTCCACCTGGGGATACTGGGGGTAAACTCATCTTT

V gene: TRDV2
clone size: few
J gene: TRDJ1
D gene: TRDD3
CDR3 protein: CACDTVHHSAGGSTYTDKLIF
CDR3 DNA: TGTGCCTGTGACACCGTTCACCACTCCGCTGGGGGATCGACGTACACCGATAAACTCATCTTT

V gene: TRDV2
clone size: medium-sized
J gene: TRDJ1
D gene: .
CDR3 protein: CACDTEVAGDPPGLIF
CDR3 DNA: TGTGCCTGTGACACCGAGGTGGCTGGGGACCCCCCGGGACTCATCTTT

V gene: TRDV2
clone size: medium-sized
J gene: TRDJ3
D gene: TRDD3
CDR3 protein: CACDGIRSWDTRQMFF
CDR3 DNA: TGTGCCTGTGACGGGATACGCTCCTGGGACACCCGACAGATGTTTTTC

V gene: TRDV2
clone size: medium-sized
J gene: TRDJ1
D gene: TRDD3
CDR3 protein: CACDTAGGYRDKLIF
CDR3 DNA: TGTGCCTGTGACACGGCTGGGGGATACCGCGATAAACTCATCTTT

V gene: TRDV2
clone size: medium-sized
J gene: TRDJ2
D gene: TRDD3
CDR3 protein: CACDDWGKTAQLFF
CDR3 DNA: TGTGCCTGTGACGACTGGGGGAAGACAGCACAACTCTTCTTT

V gene: TRDV1
clone size: medium-sized
J gene: TRDJ1
D gene: TRDD3
CDR3 protein: CALGASLGEYTDKLIF
CDR3 DNA: TGTGCTCTTGGGGCCTCACTGGGGGAATACACCGATAAACTCATCTTT

V gene: TRDV2
clone size: .
J gene: TRDJ1
D gene: TRDD3
CDR3 protein: CACDPLLGVDTDKLIF
CDR3 DNA: TGTGCCTGTGATCCCTTACTGGGGGTTGACACCGATAAACTCATCTTT

V gene: TRDV2
clone size: few
J gene: TRDJ3
D gene: TRDD3
CDR3 protein: CACDATGGSWDTRQMFF
CDR3 DNA: TGTGCCTGTGATGCTACTGGGGGATCCTGGGACACCCGACAGATGTTTTTC

V gene: TRDV2
clone size: .
J gene: TRDJ3
D gene: .
CDR3 protein: CACDHVLGGSWDTRQMFF
CDR3 DNA: TGTGCCTGTGATCATGTACTCGGAGGCTCCTGGGACACCCGACAGATGTTTTTC

V gene: TRDV3
clone size: few
J gene: TRDJ1
D gene: TRDD3
CDR3 protein: CAFEYRVLSVAGGYLFPDKLIF
CDR3 DNA: TGTGCCTTTGAATATCGCGTACTGTCAGTAGCTGGGGGATACTTGTTCCCCGATAAACTCATCTTT

V gene: TRDV2
clone size: few
J gene: TRDJ3
D gene: TRDD3
CDR3 protein: CACDTPFLGDKQTWDTRQMFF
CDR3 DNA: TGTGCCTGTGACACCCCTTTTTTGGGGGATAAGCAGACCTGGGACACCCGACAGATGTTTTTC

V gene: TRDV2
clone size: few
J gene: TRDJ1
D gene: .
CDR3 protein: CACDTLDPKLGDTDKLIF
CDR3 DNA: TGTGCCTGTGACACGTTGGACCCGAAGTTGGGGGACACCGATAAACTCATCTTT

V gene: TRDV2
clone size: medium-sized
J gene: TRDJ1
D gene: .
CDR3 protein: CACDVVTGSARYTDKLIF
CDR3 DNA: TGTGCCTGTGACGTGGTCACTGGGTCTGCGAGATACACCGATAAACTCATCTTT

V gene: TRDV2
clone size: .
J gene: TRDJ3
D gene: TRDD3
CDR3 protein: CACDTGSLLGDSSWDTRQMFF
CDR3 DNA: TGTGCCTGTGACACCGGCTCCTTACTGGGGGATAGCTCCTGGGACACCCGACAGATGTTTTTC

V gene: TRDV2
clone size: medium-sized
J gene: TRDJ1
D gene: .
CDR3 protein: CACDTVGIGDKLIF
CDR3 DNA: TGTGCCTGTGACACGGTGGGGATTGGTGATAAACTCATCTTT

V gene: TRDV2
clone size: .
J gene: TRDJ3
D gene: TRDD3
CDR3 protein: CACDKVLGDFSWDTRQMFF
CDR3 DNA: TGTGCCTGTGACAAAGTACTGGGGGACTTCTCCTGGGACACCCGACAGATGTTTTTC

V gene: TRDV1
clone size: medium-sized
J gene: TRDJ1
D gene: .
CDR3 protein: CALGEFLPLLSLDKLIF
CDR3 DNA: TGTGCTCTTGGGGAGTTCCTTCCACTTTTAAGTTTGGATAAACTCATCTTT

V gene: TRDV1
clone size: .
J gene: TRDJ1
D gene: TRDD3
CDR3 protein: CALGEPTLPIRADWGALWPLKLIF
CDR3 DNA: TGTGCTCTTGGGGAACCGACACTTCCGATCCGAGCGGACTGGGGGGCCCTTTGGCCCTTAAAACTCATCTTT

V gene: TRDV2
clone size: .
J gene: TRDJ1
D gene: TRDD3
CDR3 protein: CACDTVGTGGSAYTDKLIF
CDR3 DNA: TGTGCCTGTGACACCGTAGGTACTGGGGGATCCGCGTACACCGATAAACTCATCTTT

V gene: TRDV2
clone size: few
J gene: TRDJ1
D gene: TRDD3
CDR3 protein: CACDTVLGVITYTDKLIF
CDR3 DNA: TGTGCCTGTGACACGGTACTGGGGGTTATTACTTACACCGATAAACTCATCTTT